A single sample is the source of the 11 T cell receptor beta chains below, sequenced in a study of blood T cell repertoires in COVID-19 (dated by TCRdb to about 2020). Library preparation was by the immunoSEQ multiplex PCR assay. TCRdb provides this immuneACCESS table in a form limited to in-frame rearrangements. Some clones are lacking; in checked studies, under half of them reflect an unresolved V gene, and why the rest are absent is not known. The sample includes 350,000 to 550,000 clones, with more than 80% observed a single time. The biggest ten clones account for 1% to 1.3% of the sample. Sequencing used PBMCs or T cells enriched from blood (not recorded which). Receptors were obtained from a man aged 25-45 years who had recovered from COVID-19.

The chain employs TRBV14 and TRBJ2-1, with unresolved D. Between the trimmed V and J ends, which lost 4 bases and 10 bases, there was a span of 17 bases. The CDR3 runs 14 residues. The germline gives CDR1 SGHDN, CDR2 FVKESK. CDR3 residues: CASSPRLSREEQFF. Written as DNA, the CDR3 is TGTGCCAGCAGCCCTCGACTGAGCAGAGAAGAGCAGTTCTTC.

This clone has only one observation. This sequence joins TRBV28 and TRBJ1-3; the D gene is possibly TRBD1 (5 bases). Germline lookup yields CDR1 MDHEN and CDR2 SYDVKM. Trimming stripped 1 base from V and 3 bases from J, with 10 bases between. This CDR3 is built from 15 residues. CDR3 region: CASSLSPGLGNTIYF. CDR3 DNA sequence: TGTGCCAGCAGTTTATCGCCGGGACTTGGAAACACCATATATTTT.

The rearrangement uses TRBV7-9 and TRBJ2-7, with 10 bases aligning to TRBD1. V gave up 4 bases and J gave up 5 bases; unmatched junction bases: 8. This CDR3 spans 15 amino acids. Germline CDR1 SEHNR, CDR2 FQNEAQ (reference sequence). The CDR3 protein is CASSSPGTGVDEQYF. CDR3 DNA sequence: TGTGCCAGCAGCTCCCCCGGGACAGGGGTTGACGAGCAGTACTTC.

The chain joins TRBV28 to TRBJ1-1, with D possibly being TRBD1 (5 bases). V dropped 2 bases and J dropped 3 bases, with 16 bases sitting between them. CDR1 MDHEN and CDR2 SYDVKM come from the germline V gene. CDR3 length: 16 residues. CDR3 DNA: TGTGCCAGCAGTTTAGGCCCAGGGTTCGAGGACACTGAAGCTTTCTTT. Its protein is CASSLGPGFEDTEAFF.

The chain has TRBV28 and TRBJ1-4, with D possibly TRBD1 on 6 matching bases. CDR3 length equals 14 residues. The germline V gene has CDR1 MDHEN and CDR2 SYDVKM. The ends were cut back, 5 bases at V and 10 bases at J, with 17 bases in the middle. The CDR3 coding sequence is TGTGCCAGCAGTCCGCCCCCGACAGGATTAAAACTGTTTTTT. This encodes CASSPPPTGLKLFF.

In nucleotides, the CDR3 is TGCGCCAGCAAGTCGCCTAGAGGGGATACGCAGTATTTT. Amino acids: CASKSPRGDTQYF. The genes are TRBV10-2 and TRBJ2-3; a weak D match, TRBD2 (5 bases). The CDR3 sequence is 13 residues long. Germline lookup yields CDR1 WSHSY and CDR2 SAAADI. Trimming pared 7 bases from V and 6 bases from J, leaving 14 bases between.

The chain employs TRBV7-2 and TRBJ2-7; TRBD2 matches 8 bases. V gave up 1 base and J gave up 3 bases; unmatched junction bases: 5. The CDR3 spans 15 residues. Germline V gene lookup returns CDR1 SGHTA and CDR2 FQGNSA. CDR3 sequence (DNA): TGTGCCAGCAGCTTAGGAGCTAGCGGGCTCTACGAGCAGTACTTC. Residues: CASSLGASGLYEQYF. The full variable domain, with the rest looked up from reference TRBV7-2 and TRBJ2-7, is GAGVSQSPSNKVTEKGKDVELRCDPISGHTALYWYRQSLGQGLEFLIYFQGNSAPDKSGLPSDRFSAERTGGSVSTLTIQRTQQEDSAVYLCASSLGASGLYEQYFGPGTRLTVT.

Here the CDR3 reads CASSQDLGSGSYEQYF. DNA of the CDR3: TGTGCCAGCAGCCAAGATCTTGGCAGCGGCTCCTACGAGCAGTACTTC. V usage is TRBV3-1 (or the pseudogene TRBV3-2) and J usage is TRBJ2-7; tentatively, D is TRBD2 (5 bases). The CDR3 totals 16 residues. Germline CDR1 is LGHDT and CDR2 is YNNKEL (reference sequence). V lost 0 bases and J 0 bases, leaving 12 bases between the germline ends.

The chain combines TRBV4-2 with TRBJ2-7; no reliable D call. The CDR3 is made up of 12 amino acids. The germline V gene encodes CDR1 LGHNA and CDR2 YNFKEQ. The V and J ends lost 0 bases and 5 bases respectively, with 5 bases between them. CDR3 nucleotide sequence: TGTGCCAGCAGCCAAGATCTCCACGAGCAGTACTTC. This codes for CASSQDLHEQYF.

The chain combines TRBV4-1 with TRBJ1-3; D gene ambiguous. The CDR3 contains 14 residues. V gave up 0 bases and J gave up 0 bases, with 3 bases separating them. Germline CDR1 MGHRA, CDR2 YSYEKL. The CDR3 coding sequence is TGCGCCAGCAGCCAAGACATCTCTGGAAACACCATATATTTT. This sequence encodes CASSQDISGNTIYF.

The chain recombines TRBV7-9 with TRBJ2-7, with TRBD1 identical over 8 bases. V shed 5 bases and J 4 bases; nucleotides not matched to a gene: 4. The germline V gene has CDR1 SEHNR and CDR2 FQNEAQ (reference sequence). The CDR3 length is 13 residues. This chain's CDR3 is CASSRDRGYEQYF. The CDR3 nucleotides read TGTGCCAGCAGCCGAGACAGGGGATACGAGCAGTACTTC.